This TCR beta chain derives from a study of blood T cell repertoires in COVID-19. About the research overall: Spain, Italy and the United States supplied samples that represented acute and convalescent COVID-19.

Study processing details: Estimates of nucleated cell counts were drawn from the amplification of reference gene primers. Sequenced by immunoSEQ multiplex PCR; TCRdb stores in-frame clones only, minus some. The D gene and trimming were derived from the DNA, and the V and J assignments and clone size from that table. Of some 460,000 clones listed, about 89% are singletons. Germline V gene sequence: CDR1 LGHDT, CDR2 YNNKEL (reference sequence). This CDR3 spans 12 amino acids. Trimming pared 0 bases from V and 6 bases from J, leaving 6 bases between. The receptor's source is a woman aged 25-40 years with acute or convalescent COVID-19. The source material was peripheral blood. V is TRBV3-1 (or the pseudogene TRBV3-2) and J is TRBJ2-7, with D unclear. CDR3 in amino acids: CASSQDLLEQYF. Here the CDR3 DNA reads TGTGCCAGCAGCCAAGATCTCCTCGAGCAGTACTTC.